This T cell receptor beta chain was obtained from a study of cytomegalovirus exposure and HLA in healthy donors. The PCR used 60 Vbeta and 13 Jbeta primers. Data came from immunoSEQ multiplex PCR; TCRdb stores just in-frame clones and leaves some out. Seen here are 150,000 to 200,000 clones, 83% observed once, and the top ten hold about 3.8%. V lost 3 bases and J 3 bases, leaving 12 bases between the germline ends. Germline CDR1 and CDR2: SGHVS and FQNEAQ. The CDR3 covers 14 residues. This receptor was taken from a man aged 50-59 years in good health and CMV-seropositive. V gene TRBV7-8 combines with J gene TRBJ2-7; D possibly corresponds to TRBD1 (5 bases). Input material: PBMCs. CDR3 residues: CASSLSGAIYEQYF. CDR3 coding DNA: TGTGCCAGCAGCTTGAGTGGGGCGATCTACGAGCAGTACTTC.